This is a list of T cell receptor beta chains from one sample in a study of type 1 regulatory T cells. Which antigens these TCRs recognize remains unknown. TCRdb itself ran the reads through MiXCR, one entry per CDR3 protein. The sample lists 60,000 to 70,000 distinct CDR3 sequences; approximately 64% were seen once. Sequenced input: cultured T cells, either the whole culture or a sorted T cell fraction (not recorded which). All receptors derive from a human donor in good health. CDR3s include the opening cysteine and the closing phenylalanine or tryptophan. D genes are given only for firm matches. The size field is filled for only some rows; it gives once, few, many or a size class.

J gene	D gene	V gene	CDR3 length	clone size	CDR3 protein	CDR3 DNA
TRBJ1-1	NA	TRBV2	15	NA	CASSEAQRLDTEAFF	TGTGCCAGCAGTGAAGCGCAGAGGTTGGACACTGAAGCTTTCTTT
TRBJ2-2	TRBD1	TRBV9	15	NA	CASTKQGIVTGELFF	TGTGCCAGCACGAAACAGGGGATCGTCACCGGGGAGCTGTTTTTT
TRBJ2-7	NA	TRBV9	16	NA	CASSVGSPTAAYEQYF	TGTGCCAGCAGCGTAGGGTCACCTACAGCCGCCTACGAGCAGTACTTC
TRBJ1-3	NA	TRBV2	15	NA	CASSDWQSAGNTIYF	TGTGCCAGCAGTGATTGGCAGAGTGCTGGAAACACCATATATTTT
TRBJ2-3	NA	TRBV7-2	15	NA	CASSYLSPLTDTQYF	TGTGCCAGCAGCTACCTCTCACCCCTCACAGATACGCAGTATTTT
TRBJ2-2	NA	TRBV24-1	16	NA	CATHPNDVANTGELFF	TGTGCCACCCACCCCAACGATGTAGCGAACACCGGGGAGCTGTTTTTT
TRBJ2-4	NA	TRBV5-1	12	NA	CASSPGGNIQYF	TGCGCCAGCTCGCCCGGGGGAAACATTCAGTACTTC
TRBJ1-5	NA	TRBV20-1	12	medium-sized	CSAQTGTQPQHF	TGCAGTGCCCAAACAGGGACTCAGCCCCAGCATTTT
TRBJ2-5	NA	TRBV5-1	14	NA	CASSLVWDGETQYF	TGCGCCAGCAGCTTGGTTTGGGACGGAGAGACCCAGTACTTC
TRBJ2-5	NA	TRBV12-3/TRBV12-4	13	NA	CASSWDIGETQYF	TGTGCCAGCAGTTGGGACATAGGAGAGACCCAGTACTTC
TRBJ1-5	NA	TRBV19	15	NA	CASSKNTAGDQPQHF	TGTGCCAGTAGTAAAAACACCGCGGGAGATCAGCCCCAGCATTTT
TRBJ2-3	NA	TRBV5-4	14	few	CASSQGQPTDTQYF	TGTGCCAGCAGCCAAGGACAGCCCACAGATACGCAGTATTTT
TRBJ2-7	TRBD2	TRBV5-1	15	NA	CASSLDGTSFYEQYF	TGCGCCAGCAGCTTGGACGGGACTAGCTTCTACGAGCAGTACTTC
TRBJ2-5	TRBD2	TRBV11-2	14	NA	CASSFSGYKETQYF	TGTGCCAGCAGCTTTAGCGGGTATAAAGAGACCCAGTACTTC
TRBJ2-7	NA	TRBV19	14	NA	CASSLTGPSYEQYF	TGTGCCAGTAGTCTAACCGGGCCCTCCTACGAGCAGTACTTC
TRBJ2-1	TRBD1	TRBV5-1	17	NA	CASSSDRTTSSYNEQFF	TGCGCCAGCAGCTCGGACAGGACCACGAGCTCCTACAATGAGCAGTTCTTC